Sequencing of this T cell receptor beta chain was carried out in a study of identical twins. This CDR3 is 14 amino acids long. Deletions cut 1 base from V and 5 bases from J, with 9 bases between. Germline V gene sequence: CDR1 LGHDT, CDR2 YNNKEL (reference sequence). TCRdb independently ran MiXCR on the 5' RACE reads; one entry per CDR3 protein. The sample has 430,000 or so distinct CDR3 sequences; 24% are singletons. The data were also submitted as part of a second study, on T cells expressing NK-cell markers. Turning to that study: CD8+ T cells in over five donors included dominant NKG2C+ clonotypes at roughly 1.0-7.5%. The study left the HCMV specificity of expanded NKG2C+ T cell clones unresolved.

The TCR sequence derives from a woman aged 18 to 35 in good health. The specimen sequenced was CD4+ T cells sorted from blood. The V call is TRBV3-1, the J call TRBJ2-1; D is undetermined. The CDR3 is CASSQGNSNNEQFF. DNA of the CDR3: TGTGCCAGCAGCCAAGGGAACTCGAACAATGAGCAGTTCTTC.